The 27 T cell receptor beta chains below all came from one sample that was sequenced in a study of tissue T cells after allogeneic stem cell transplantation (dated by TCRdb to the early 2020s). What the time point label conveys for this sample: mouse harvest day 7 after allogeneic transplant. Mouse grafts consisting of 10^7 T-cell-depleted bone marrow cells combined with 10^6 splenic CD5+ T cells were administered by tail vein injection. Preparation of the library involved the immunoSEQ multiplex PCR assay. TCRdb obtained this table from immuneACCESS and retained in-frame rearrangements with V and J assigned. These tables miss some clones; where compared with another copy, unresolved V genes account for less than half of the shortfall, and the remainder is unexplained. For this sample the table gives about 1,300 clones, of which roughly 54% were detected only once. The ten largest clones capture 10% to 15% of the sample.

The source material was liver tissue. These receptors came from a female BALB/c mouse given C57BL/6 T cells with graft-versus-host disease after an allogeneic hematopoietic cell transplant.

Worth noting for this clone: Mouse gene names apply. The read comes to an end 1 residue before the CDR3 does, leaving the germline J gene to fill in the end. The gene calls are TRBV13-1 and TRBJ2-5, with D possibly being TRBD1 (7 bases). Germline assignment: CDR1 NSHNY and CDR2 SYGAGN. This CDR3 is built from 14 residues. The V gene lost 4 bases and the J gene lost 1 base, with 10 bases spanning the gap. CDR3 bases read: TGTGCCAGCAGTAGGAGGGGGCACCAAGACACCCAGTAC. It is translated as CASSRRGHQDTQY. The whole CDR3 is CASSRRGHQDTQYF.

In its sample, this clone was seen a few times. The genes and germline here are from mouse. The read falls 1 residue short of the CDR3 end, and the missing part is taken from the germline J gene. This chain uses TRBV29 with TRBJ2-1; either TRBD1 or TRBD2 may fit D (5 bases each). V lost 5 bases and J lost 0, with 11 bases in between. Germline-derived CDR1 and CDR2 are MSHET and SYDVDS. The CDR3 has 15 amino acids. CDR3 bases read: TGTGCTAGCAGTCCGGGGACCAATAACTATGCTGAGCAGTTC. This gives the protein CASSPGTNNYAEQF. The full CDR3 protein reads CASSPGTNNYAEQFF. Drawing the rest from reference TRBV29 and TRBJ2-1, the complete variable domain is DMKVTQMPRYLIKRMGENVLLECGQDMSHETMYWYRQDPGLGLQLIYISYDVDSNSEGDIPKGYRVSRKKREHFSLILDSAKTNQTSVYFCASSPGTNNYAEQFFGPGTRLTVL.

This clone is categorized as large. Gene names are mouse gene names. Read coverage stops 1 residue before the CDR3 terminus; the germline J gene supplies the remainder. V gene TRBV23 combines with J gene TRBJ2-1; the table calls TRBD1, which could not be checked here. CDR1 is KGHTA, CDR2 FQNQQP, per germline. The CDR3 is 15 residues long. CDR3 DNA (partial): TGCTCCAGCAGTCAATCCGAACAGGGTTATGCTGAGCAGTTC. Its translation is CSSSQSEQGYAEQF. The CDR3, in full, reads CSSSQSEQGYAEQFF.

This clone was recorded a few times. The gene names here belong to mouse. Read data end 1 residue before the CDR3 end; the end is taken from the germline J gene. The rearrangement links TRBV2 to TRBJ2-7; 13 bases agree with TRBD2. The CDR3 runs to 15 residues. Germline V gene data show CDR1 as LGHNA and CDR2 as YSYQKL. The V gene end was trimmed by 0 bases and the J gene end by 5 bases; junction bases not matched to a gene: 1. Here the CDR3 reads CASSQEGTGGDEQYF. CDR3 bases read: TGTGCCAGCAGCCAAGAAGGGACTGGGGGGGATGAACAGTAC.

This clone has a handful of counts. Gene names are mouse gene names. Read coverage stops 1 residue before the CDR3 terminus; the germline J gene supplies the remainder. The chain joins TRBV13-3 to TRBJ1-1; 12 nucleotides match TRBD1. Unmatched junction bases numbered 3, after V lost 4 bases and J lost 8 bases. Germline V gives CDR1 NNHDY, CDR2 SYVADS. The CDR3 contains 13 residues. The CDR3 sequence is CASSPGQGAEVFF. The part of the CDR3 DNA that was read is TGTGCCAGCAGTCCGGGACAGGGGGCGGAAGTCTTC.

On this clone itself: The genes are named according to mouse. The CDR3 extends 1 residue past the end of the read, so its final part is completed from the germline J gene. The chain uses TRBV17 and TRBJ2-7; 11 positions agree with TRBD2. The CDR3 covers 14 residues. Germline lookup yields CDR1 MNHDT and CDR2 YYDKIL. Germline trimming cut 5 bases from V and 6 bases from J; bases unmatched to any gene: 6. The chain's CDR3 is CASSPPGLGVEQYF. The DNA read from the CDR3 is TGTGCTAGCAGTCCTCCGGGACTGGGGGTTGAACAGTAC.

Notes on this clone: Genes and germline come from the mouse. The CDR3 region is CASSLQNTLYF. Partial CDR3 DNA: TGTGCCAGCAGTCTTCAAAACACCTTGTAC. V usage is TRBV26 and J usage is TRBJ2-4; D gene uncertain. From the germline J gene comes the end of the CDR3, since the read stops 1 residue before it. Trimming took off 3 bases at V and 2 bases at J, with 0 bases between the two ends. CDR3 length equals 11 residues. The germline V gene encodes CDR1 KGHPV and CDR2 FQNQEV (reference sequence). Combining the CDR3 with reference TRBV26 and TRBJ2-4 gives the whole variable domain NSKVIQTPRYLVKGQGQKAKMRCIPEKGHPVVFWYQQNKNNEFKFLINFQNQEVLQQIDMTEKRFSAECPSNSPCSLEIQSSEAGDSALYLCASSLQNTLYFGAGTRLSVL.

Worth noting for this clone: Gene names denote mouse genes. Read sequence stops 1 residue before the CDR3 end, and the germline J gene provides the missing end. The chain joins TRBV3 to TRBJ2-4; 8 bases map to TRBD2. The CDR3 runs 16 residues. With V trimmed by 4 bases and J by 0 bases, 6 bases remained unmatched. Germline lookup yields CDR1 SNHLY and CDR2 FYNGKV (reference sequence). The sequenced part of the CDR3 DNA is TGTGCCAGCAGCTCAGCGGGGGGGGCGAGTCAAAACACCTTGTAC. This gives the protein CASSSAGGASQNTLY. The entire CDR3 reads CASSSAGGASQNTLYF.

This clone was counted a few times. Genes and germline are mouse. The missing CDR3 end, 1 residue past where the read stops, is filled in from the germline J gene. The chain employs TRBV29 and TRBJ2-7; 11 bases fit TRBD2. V was pared by 6 bases and J by 6 bases, with 7 bases of the junction left unmatched. There are 14 residues in the CDR3. Germline V gene data show CDR1 as MSHET and CDR2 as SYDVDS. CDR3 sequence: CASSPGTGGFEQYF. The CDR3 bases that were read are TGTGCTAGCAGCCCCGGGACTGGGGGATTTGAACAGTAC.

This clone showed up just a few times. Gene and germline names: mouse. The covered CDR3 bases are TGTGCCAGCAGCCATCCCGGGACTGGGGCTCGTGCTGAGCAGTTC. Protein: CASSHPGTGARAEQF. The entire CDR3 sequence reads CASSHPGTGARAEQFF. The chain uses TRBV5 and TRBJ2-1, with 10 bases identical to TRBD2. Read coverage stops 1 residue before the CDR3 terminus; the germline J gene supplies the remainder. Germline V gene lookup returns CDR1 LGHNA and CDR2 YNLKQL (reference sequence). J was trimmed by 6 bases and V by 3 bases; bases with no gene match: 8. This CDR3 contains 16 residues.

Details on this clone: Each gene name is a mouse one. The read finishes 1 residue shy of the CDR3 end, and the germline J gene is used to complete it. V gene TRBV2 combines with J gene TRBJ1-1; D may be TRBD1 (5 bases). CDR3 length equals 15 residues. V lost 0 bases, J lost 0 bases, and 8 bases lay in between. Germline assignment: CDR1 LGHNA and CDR2 YSYQKL. CDR3 residues: CASSQDPGSNTEVFF. The DNA read from the CDR3 is TGTGCCAGCAGCCAAGATCCAGGGTCAAACACAGAAGTCTTC.

This clone was recorded a few times. Gene and germline names: mouse. The CDR3 end lies 1 residue beyond the end of the read and is filled in from the germline J gene. V gene TRBV20 combines with J gene TRBJ1-6; a weak D match, TRBD1 (5 bases). TRBJ1-6 is treated as an ORF (open reading frame) with a function not yet certain. Germline CDR1 and CDR2: GFQATS and STVNSAI. The CDR3 runs to 14 residues. The V and J ends lost 0 bases and 4 bases respectively, with 7 bases between them. Partial CDR3 DNA: TGTGGTGCTAGGGATGGGGGATATAATTCGCCCCTCTAC. Translated, it gives CGARDGGYNSPLY. The CDR3 in its entirety is CGARDGGYNSPLYF.

This clone has only a few counts. Gene names are mouse gene names. The CDR3 end is not reached by the read, which stops 1 residue before it; the germline J gene fills it in. The gene calls are TRBV15 and TRBJ2-7; 10 bases align to TRBD1. V shed 6 bases, J shed 5 bases, and the junction held 1 base outside the gene matches. The CDR3 is made up of 12 amino acids. Germline V CDR1 and CDR2: SGHND, FRSKSL. The sequenced CDR3 bases are TGTGCCAGCAGGGGGACAGGGGATGAACAGTAC. This encodes CASRGTGDEQY. The whole CDR3 sequence is CASRGTGDEQYF.

Of note for this clone: Mouse germline and gene names are used. The read stops 1 residue short of the end of the CDR3; the missing end is completed from the germline J gene. The rearrangement joins TRBV15 to TRBJ2-2, with 7 bases identical to TRBD2. This CDR3 has 15 residues. After removal of 4 bases from V and 0 bases from J, the junction contained 2 bases not matched to a gene. In germline, CDR1 is SGHND, CDR2 FRSKSL. The sequenced part of the CDR3 DNA is TGTGCCAGCAGTTGGCTGGGGGCAAACACCGGGCAGCTCTAC. It yields the protein CASSWLGANTGQLY. The entire CDR3 protein is CASSWLGANTGQLYF.

In the case of this clone: Here the gene names and germline are mouse. The sequence runs out 1 residue before the end of the CDR3; the remainder is reconstructed from the germline J gene. The chain recombines TRBV5 with TRBJ1-1, with D unclear. CDR3 size: 14 residues. The V gene's germline CDR1 is LGHNA and CDR2 YNLKQL (reference sequence). The V end lost 4 bases, the J end lost 0 bases, and 9 bases lay between the germline ends. The part of the CDR3 DNA that was read is TGTGCCAGCAGCCTCCAGGATGCAAACACAGAAGTCTTC. Translation gives CASSLQDANTEVF. The entire CDR3 sequence reads CASSLQDANTEVFF.

This clone was seen more than once but under ten times. Genes here carry mouse names. From the germline J gene comes the end of the CDR3, since the read stops 1 residue before it. The V and J genes are TRBV3 and TRBJ1-6; D unresolved. TRBJ1-6 is treated as an ORF (open reading frame) with a function not yet certain. There are 13 residues in the CDR3. V was shortened by 1 base and J by 7 bases, with 5 bases between the two germline ends. Germline V gives CDR1 SNHLY, CDR2 FYNGKV (reference sequence). The sequenced CDR3 bases are TGTGCCAGCAGCTTAGACAGAAATTCGCCCCTCTAC. Translated: CASSLDRNSPLY. The entire CDR3 sequence reads CASSLDRNSPLYF.

A word on this clone: Gene and germline names: mouse. The CDR3 bases that were read are TGTGCCAGCAGTCACGTAAGGGACCAGGCTCCGCTT. This sequence encodes CASSHVRDQAPL. The complete CDR3 sequence is CASSHVRDQAPLF. The chain uses TRBV26 and TRBJ1-5; D not resolved. The CDR3 goes on 1 residue after the read ends, and that part is filled in from the germline J gene. The CDR3 is 13 amino acids. V lost 4 bases to trimming and J lost 5 bases, with 9 bases between them. CDR1 KGHPV and CDR2 FQNQEV come from the germline V gene (reference sequence).

Details on this clone: Any gene name here is a mouse gene name. The CDR3 end lies 1 residue beyond the end of the read and is filled in from the germline J gene. The V call is TRBV23, the J call TRBJ1-6. TRBJ1-6 is an ORF, and what it does is uncertain. From germline, CDR1 is KGHTA and CDR2 FQNQQP. The CDR3 is 15 residues long. CDR3 residues: CSSSLLGGDNSPLYF. The part of the CDR3 DNA that was read is TGCTCCAGCAGTCTCTTGGGGGGGGATAATTCGCCCCTCTAC.

By share, this clone ranks as large. Each gene name is a mouse one. The observed sequence ends 1 residue before the CDR3 terminus, with the missing tail filled in from the germline J gene. The chain employs TRBV15 and TRBJ2-1, with D unclear. The ends were cut back, 4 bases at V and 0 bases at J, with 7 bases in the middle. Germline V lookup: CDR1 SGHND, CDR2 FRSKSL. The CDR3 is 14 amino acids. The CDR3 sequence: CASSSTLNYAEQFF. The part of the CDR3 DNA that was read is TGTGCCAGCAGTTCGACACTTAACTATGCTGAGCAGTTC. The full variable domain, completed using reference TRBV15 and TRBJ2-1, is DAGVTQTPRHEVAEKGQTIILKCEPVSGHNDLFWYRQTKIQGLELLSYFRSKSLMEDGGAFKDRFKAEMLNSSFSTLKIQPTEPKDSAVYLCASSSTLNYAEQFFGPGTRLTVL.

This clone was found a few times. These gene names are mouse names. Read coverage stops 1 residue before the CDR3 terminus; the germline J gene supplies the remainder. The rearrangement joins TRBV5 to TRBJ2-7; unclear D gene. V lost 1 base and J lost 4, with 8 bases in between. From germline, CDR1 is LGHNA and CDR2 YNLKQL (reference sequence). The CDR3 is 13 amino acids. The DNA read from the CDR3 is TGTGCCAGCAGCCAAGTCGACAATTATGAACAGTAC. Amino acids: CASSQVDNYEQY. The entire CDR3 is CASSQVDNYEQYF.

A remark on this clone: Gene names denote mouse genes. The read gets to within 1 residue of the CDR3 end, and the germline J gene fills in the rest. The J gene is TRBJ2-7, the V gene TRBV16; TRBD2 agrees at 9 bases. This CDR3 region has 13 residues. V lost 1 base and J lost 5; bases outside the gene matches: 0. Germline CDR1 reads SGHSA; CDR2 reads FRNQAP. The CDR3 here is CASSLVGGHEQYF. The DNA read from the CDR3 is TGTGCAAGCAGCTTAGTGGGGGGGCATGAACAGTAC. Looking up the rest from reference TRBV16 and TRBJ2-7 gives the full variable domain: NAGVIQTPRHKVTGKGQEATLWCEPISGHSAVFWYRQTIVQGLEFLTYFRNQAPIDDSGMPKERFSAQMPNQSHSTLKIQSTQPQDSAVYLCASSLVGGHEQYFGPGTRLTVL.

In regard to this clone: Gene names are the mouse ones. The read finishes 1 residue shy of the CDR3 end, and the germline J gene is used to complete it. J is TRBJ1-1 and V is TRBV26, with D tentatively TRBD1 (5 bases). Germline CDR1 is KGHPV and CDR2 is FQNQEV (reference sequence). V shed 2 bases and J shed 3 bases, with 10 bases lying between them. The CDR3 has 14 residues. CDR3 protein: CASSLTGRHTEVFF. The covered CDR3 bases are TGTGCCAGCAGTCTGACAGGAAGGCACACAGAAGTCTTC.

About this clone itself: Gene names follow the mouse nomenclature. Coverage ceases 1 residue before the CDR3 finishes, and the germline J gene fills in the end. This chain connects TRBV5 to TRBJ2-2; weak D call: TRBD2 (7 bases). The CDR3 covers 16 residues. Germline lookup yields CDR1 LGHNA and CDR2 YNLKQL (reference sequence). Trimming took off 0 bases at V and 4 bases at J, with 12 bases between the two ends. The covered CDR3 bases are TGTGCCAGCAGCCAAGATGCGGGGGGCGGCACCGGGCAGCTCTAC. Its protein product is CASSQDAGGGTGQLY. The whole CDR3 reads CASSQDAGGGTGQLYF.

With regard to this clone: The listed genes are named as in mouse. The read gets to within 1 residue of the CDR3 end, and the germline J gene fills in the rest. J is TRBJ2-3 and V is TRBV29; D perhaps matches TRBD2 (6 bases). This CDR3 is 15 amino acids long. Germline V CDR1 and CDR2: MSHET, SYDVDS. V dropped 6 bases and J dropped 0 bases, with 13 bases sitting between them. CDR3 bases read: TGTGCTAGCAGCCCCGACTGGTCTAGTGCAGAAACGCTGTAT. This encodes CASSPDWSSAETLY. The whole CDR3 is CASSPDWSSAETLYF.

For this clone: Gene names are the mouse ones. The CDR3 end is not reached by the read, which stops 1 residue before it; the germline J gene fills it in. The chain couples TRBV26 to TRBJ1-3, with D tentatively TRBD1 (5 bases). Germline CDR1 is KGHPV and CDR2 is FQNQEV (reference sequence). Trimming removed 3 bases from V and 0 bases from J, with 9 bases in between. The CDR3 loop spans 15 amino acids. The CDR3 reads CASSLQANSGNTLYF. Partial CDR3 DNA: TGTGCCAGCAGTCTACAGGCCAATTCTGGAAATACGCTCTAT.

Worth noting for this clone: These gene names are mouse names. The read ends 1 residue early relative to the CDR3; the germline J gene fills the gap. The chain combines TRBV19 with TRBJ2-4; 10 bases are shared with TRBD2. The germline V gene has CDR1 FNHDT and CDR2 SITEND (reference sequence). V shed 7 bases, J shed 0 bases, and the junction held 5 bases outside the gene matches. The CDR3 runs to 15 residues. The sequenced CDR3 bases are TGTGCCAGCCGGACTGGGGGTACTAGTCAAAACACCTTGTAC. This translates into CASRTGGTSQNTLY. The whole CDR3 sequence is CASRTGGTSQNTLYF.

In the case of this clone: Gene names and germline match the mouse. From the germline J gene comes the end of the CDR3, since the read stops 1 residue before it. The rearrangement links TRBV5 to TRBJ1-4; D is ambiguous. V lost 0 bases and J 7 bases, leaving 0 bases between the germline ends. CDR1 and CDR2 (germline): LGHNA, YNLKQL (reference sequence). CDR3 length equals 11 residues. CDR3 bases read: TGTGCCAGCAGCCAAGACGAAAGATTATTT. It encodes CASSQDERLF. The full CDR3 sequence reads CASSQDERLFF.